This T cell receptor (beta chain) was identified during a study of cytomegalovirus exposure and HLA in healthy donors. 13 Jbeta primers and 60 Vbeta primers were used for the PCR. Clones were read by immunoSEQ multiplex PCR, and TCRdb kept only the in-frame ones, dropping some. The sample carries 95,000 to 100,000 clones, about 80% recorded once. This clone was seen a single time. Trimming removed 0 bases from V and 2 bases from J, with 18 bases in between. There are 18 residues in the CDR3. This TCR came from a man in his forties in good health and CMV-seronegative. The chain carries TRBV23-1 and TRBJ2-3; D is perhaps TRBD1 (6 bases). TRBV23-1 is an ORF, with its function uncertain. The sequenced sample was PBMCs. The CDR3 region has the DNA TGCGCCAGCAGTCAATCCACGTTAATGACAGGCAACACAGATACGCAGTATTTT. It is translated as CASSQSTLMTGNTDTQYF.